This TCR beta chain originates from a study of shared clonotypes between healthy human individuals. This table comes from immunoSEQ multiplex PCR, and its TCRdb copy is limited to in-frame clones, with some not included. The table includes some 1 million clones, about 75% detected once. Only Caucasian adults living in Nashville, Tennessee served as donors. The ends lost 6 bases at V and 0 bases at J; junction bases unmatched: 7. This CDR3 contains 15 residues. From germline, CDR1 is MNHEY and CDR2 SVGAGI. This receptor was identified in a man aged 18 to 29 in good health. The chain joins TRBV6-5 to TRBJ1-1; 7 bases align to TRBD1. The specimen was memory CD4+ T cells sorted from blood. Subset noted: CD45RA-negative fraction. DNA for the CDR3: TGTGCCAGCAGGGGACAGACACTCATGAACACTGAAGCTTTCTTT. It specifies CASRGQTLMNTEAFF.